This TCR beta chain was observed in a study of shared clonotypes between healthy human individuals. This clone was seen a single time. With 3 bases clipped from V and 2 bases from J, the junction kept 4 bases outside the gene matches. Germline V gives CDR1 SGHVS, CDR2 FQNEAQ. This CDR3 contains 14 residues. Produced via immunoSEQ multiplex PCR; TCRdb's table is partial and in-frame only. The table shows 1.6 million or so clones, with roughly 96% occurring only once. The rearrangement joins TRBV7-8 to TRBJ2-7; TRBD2 agrees at 7 bases. The TCR originated in a man between 25 and 39 years old in good health. The sample was naive CD4+ T cells sorted from blood. Subset of the sample: CD45RA+ positively selected. The chain's CDR3 is CASSLGGKPYEQYF. CDR3 coding DNA: TGTGCCAGCAGCTTGGGAGGGAAACCCTACGAGCAGTACTTC.